The 12 T cell receptor beta chains below all came from one sample that was sequenced in a study of shared clonotypes between healthy human individuals. Measured with immunoSEQ multiplex PCR; TCRdb has only the in-frame clones, and not every one. The table lists around 2,000,000 clones, 95% of them singletons. The sample taken for sequencing was naive CD4+ T cells sorted from blood. The subset: CD45RA+ positively selected. Source of these receptors: a man younger than 35 in good health.

The chain employs TRBV18 and TRBJ2-5; TRBD2 matches at 7 bases. The CDR3 is 15 amino acids. V was clipped by 1 base and J by 2 bases; unmatched bases: 4. CDR1 and CDR2 (germline): KGHSH, LQKENI. CDR3 DNA sequence: TGTGCCAGCTCACCACGAGTCGGGGGGCAAGAGACCCAGTACTTC. Translated: CASSPRVGGQETQYF.

The rearrangement links TRBV5-4 to TRBJ2-5, with 7 bases fitting TRBD1. The V gene end was trimmed by 4 bases and the J gene end by 1 base; junction bases not matched to a gene: 10. The CDR3 runs to 16 residues. Germline V gene lookup returns CDR1 SGHNT and CDR2 YYREEE (reference sequence). CDR3 bases: TGTGCCAGCAGCCTGACCCTGGGACAGCCCCAAGAGACCCAGTACTTC. It encodes CASSLTLGQPQETQYF.

The rearrangement links TRBV19 to TRBJ2-3; the match to TRBD2 covers 7 bases. Unmatched junction bases numbered 11, after V lost 3 bases and J lost 14 bases. CDR1 and CDR2 from the germline V gene are LNHDA and SQIVND (reference sequence). The CDR3 is 13 amino acids. CDR3 nucleotides: TGTGCCAGTAGTATGGTGAGCGGGGAACGGCTGTATTTT. Amino acid sequence: CASSMVSGERLYF.

V usage is TRBV9 and J usage is TRBJ2-2; TRBD1 agrees at 8 bases. The CDR3 is 18 residues long. Trimming took 0 bases from V and 3 from J; bases not matched to a gene: 10. In germline, CDR1 is SGDLS, CDR2 YYNGEE. The CDR3 sequence: CASSVGDRGKADTGELFF. DNA for the CDR3: TGTGCCAGCAGCGTAGGAGACAGGGGAAAAGCCGACACCGGGGAGCTGTTTTTT.

This chain connects TRBV6-5 to TRBJ2-7, with D uncertain. Trimming shortened V by 6 bases and J by 10 bases, and 16 bases separated the two germline ends. The CDR3 has 12 amino acids. Germline assignment: CDR1 MNHEY and CDR2 SVGAGI. CDR3 sequence: CASSPFGELQYF. The CDR3 nucleotides read TGTGCCAGCAGCCCTTTTGGGGAATTACAGTACTTC.

The chain joins TRBV6-5 to TRBJ2-7; TRBD1 is a possible D gene (6 bases). Germline V gene lookup returns CDR1 MNHEY and CDR2 SVGAGI. The V and J ends lost 5 bases and 6 bases respectively, with 11 bases between them. The CDR3 spans 12 residues. CDR3 residues: CASSRAQGEQYF. The CDR3 bases are TGTGCCAGCAGTAGGGCACAGGGCGAGCAGTACTTC.

The chain has TRBV6-6 and TRBJ2-3, with D possibly being TRBD1 or TRBD2 (6 bases each). The CDR3 has 15 residues. V shed 7 bases and J shed 3 bases, with 17 bases lying between them. Germline CDR1 is MNHNY and CDR2 is SVGAGI (reference sequence). The DNA of the CDR3 is TGTGCCAGCATCCCGGAGGGGGGCAGGACAGATACGCAGTATTTT. It codes for CASIPEGGRTDTQYF.

As to this clone: Other DNA sequences from this sample encode an identical CDR3 as well. The chain recombines TRBV18 with TRBJ2-7, with D perhaps TRBD1 (6 bases). V was cut by 6 bases and J by 5 bases, with 8 bases left in between. This CDR3 is built from 11 residues. CDR1 and CDR2 (germline): KGHSH, LQKENI. CDR3 in amino acids: CASSKGDEQYF. CDR3 in DNA: TGTGCCAGCTCGAAGGGGGACGAGCAGTACTTC. The entire variable domain, with the rest obtained from reference TRBV18 and TRBJ2-7, is as follows: NAGVMQNPRHLVRRRGQEARLRCSPMKGHSHVYWYRQLPEEGLKFMVYLQKENIIDESGMPKERFSAEFPKEGPSILRIQQVVRGDSAAYFCASSKGDEQYFGPGTRLTVT.

The chain couples TRBV6-5 to TRBJ2-7, with 10 bases lining up with TRBD2. Looked up from germline, CDR1 is MNHEY and CDR2 is SVGAGI. The V and J ends lost 6 bases and 11 bases, in that order; junction bases with no gene match: 7. This CDR3 is built from 12 residues. In DNA, the CDR3 is TGTGCCAGCAGCAAAGGTGGACTAGCGGAGTACTTC. This translates into CASSKGGLAEYF.

J is TRBJ2-7 and V is TRBV28; D gene unclear. Trimming took 3 bases from V and 1 from J, leaving 22 bases between them. Germline V gene data show CDR1 as MDHEN and CDR2 as SYDVKM. This CDR3 is 18 amino acids long. The CDR3 region is CASSFRLMSTQRSYEQYF. The CDR3 DNA reads as TGTGCCAGCAGTTTCCGCCTTATGAGTACACAGCGTTCCTACGAGCAGTACTTC.

This clone was counted a few times. Other DNA sequences of this sample code for an identical CDR3. This chain connects TRBV5-1 to TRBJ2-7, with TRBD1 matching over 9 bases. Germline trimming cut 4 bases from V and 2 bases from J; bases unmatched to any gene: 4. CDR3 length: 14 amino acids. Germline V CDR1 and CDR2: SGHRS, YFSETQ. CDR3: CASSLGQGPYEQYF. CDR3 nucleotide sequence: TGCGCCAGCAGCCTGGGACAGGGCCCCTACGAGCAGTACTTC. Complete variable domain (other parts from reference TRBV5-1 and TRBJ2-7): KAGVTQTPRYLIKTRGQQVTLSCSPISGHRSVSWYQQTPGQGLQFLFEYFSETQRNKGNFPGRFSGRQFSNSRSEMNVSTLELGDSALYLCASSLGQGPYEQYFGPGTRLTVT.

The V call is TRBV5-4, the J call TRBJ2-3, with D uncertain. There are 14 residues in the CDR3. V lost 3 bases, J lost 3 bases, and 11 bases lay in between. Germline V lookup: CDR1 SGHNT, CDR2 YYREEE (reference sequence). The CDR3 sequence is CASSSDSSTDTQYF. As DNA, the CDR3 is TGTGCCAGCAGCTCGGATTCTAGTACAGATACGCAGTATTTT. The full variable domain, completed using reference TRBV5-4 and TRBJ2-3, is ETGVTQSPTHLIKTRGQQVTLRCSSQSGHNTVSWYQQALGQGPQFIFQYYREEENGRGNFPPRFSGLQFPNYSSELNVNALELDDSALYLCASSSDSSTDTQYFGPGTRLTVL.